The T cell receptor beta chain under discussion was sequenced for a study of cytomegalovirus exposure and HLA in healthy donors. The PCR contained 60 Vbeta and 13 Jbeta primers. Some clones are missing from TCRdb's copy, which holds only in-frame ones; the method was immunoSEQ multiplex PCR. The data contain about 190,000 clones, 70% to 80% of them seen just once; the ten biggest clones take up 2% to 2.5%. The clonotype was recovered from a young woman in good health and CMV-seropositive. Sequencing was done on a sample of PBMCs.

The CDR3: CASSLDGTGAADTQYF. CDR3 in DNA: TGTGCCAGCAGCTTAGATGGGACAGGGGCGGCAGATACGCAGTATTTT. The chain joins TRBV11-2 to TRBJ2-3, with 10 nucleotides matching TRBD1. Trimming removed 0 bases from V and 4 bases from J; junction bases left unmatched: 4. Germline V lookup: CDR1 SGHAT, CDR2 FQNNGV. This CDR3 has 16 residues.